Below are 22 T cell receptor beta chains sequenced from a single sample in a study of shared clonotypes between healthy human individuals. Only in-frame clones appear in the TCRdb table, and some are missing; sequencing was by immunoSEQ multiplex PCR. The sample lists about 2.1 million clones, approximately 92% occurring once. It was CD45RO-negative cells, positively selected for CCR7, that made up naive CD8 cells, with terminally differentiated effector memory CD45RA+ cells excluded. The sample was naive CD8+ T cells from PBMCs. These receptors were taken from a man aged 18-30 years in good health. Some clones in this sample may be carry-over from other donors' samples.

V usage is TRBV11-3 and J usage is TRBJ1-4, with D unclear. The V and J ends lost 1 base and 0 bases respectively, with 6 bases between them. The CDR3 has 15 residues. Germline assignment: CDR1 SGHNT and CDR2 YENEEA. The CDR3 DNA reads as TGTGCCAGCAGCTTAGGCAGTGCAACTAATGAAAAACTGTTTTTT. Its protein is CASSLGSATNEKLFF.

The rearrangement uses TRBV27 and TRBJ1-1; TRBD1 matches 10 bases. Unmatched junction bases numbered 6, after V lost 5 bases and J lost 3 bases. The V gene's germline CDR1 is MNHEY and CDR2 SMNVEV (reference sequence). This CDR3 is 15 amino acids long. The CDR3 spells CASSLTGGPHTEAFF. DNA for the CDR3: TGTGCCAGCAGTCTGACAGGGGGCCCACACACTGAAGCTTTCTTT.

CDR3 nucleotides: TGTGCCAGCAGCCTACCGGGACAGGGTAGATCTGGGGCCAACGTCCTGACTTTC. The encoded protein is CASSLPGQGRSGANVLTF. The chain employs TRBV7-9 and TRBJ2-6; 9 bases agree with TRBD1. The CDR3 extends over 18 amino acids. V was clipped by 5 bases and J by 1 base; unmatched bases: 9. Germline V gene data show CDR1 as SEHNR and CDR2 as FQNEAQ (reference sequence).

The CDR3 DNA reads as TGTGCCAGCAGTCCCCTAGCGGGAGGGTTCCGGGATGAGCAGTTCTTC. Translation gives CASSPLAGGFRDEQFF. The chain carries TRBV27 and TRBJ2-1; 12 bases are a match to TRBD2. CDR3 length equals 16 residues. V lost 5 bases and J lost 8; bases outside the gene matches: 10. Germline V lookup: CDR1 MNHEY, CDR2 SMNVEV (reference sequence).

This chain uses TRBV7-9 with TRBJ2-7; possibly TRBD1 for D (5 bases). Trimming shortened V by 4 bases and J by 3 bases, and 16 bases separated the two germline ends. This CDR3 is built from 15 residues. Germline lookup yields CDR1 SEHNR and CDR2 FQNEAQ (reference sequence). The CDR3 region has the DNA TGTGCCAGCAGCTCACAGAAGGACATACTCTACGAGCAGTACTTC. Translated, it gives CASSSQKDILYEQYF. The full variable domain, in which reference TRBV7-9 and TRBJ2-7 provide the parts outside the CDR3, is DTGVSQNPRHKITKRGQNVTFRCDPISEHNRLYWYRQTLGQGPEFLTYFQNEAQLEKSRLLSDRFSAERPKGSFSTLEIQRTEQGDSAMYLCASSSQKDILYEQYFGPGTRLTVT.

The CDR3, as DNA: TGTGCCATCAGTGAGGGGTCAGCAGGGGGCCTTAACTATGGCTACACCTTC. This sequence encodes CAISEGSAGGLNYGYTF. This chain joins TRBV10-3 and TRBJ1-2; 8 bases are shared with TRBD1. Germline CDR1 reads ENHRY; CDR2 reads SYGVKD. J was trimmed by 1 base and V by 2 bases; bases with no gene match: 9. This CDR3 is 17 amino acids long.

This clone has a single count. The chain has TRBV7-2 and TRBJ2-7; tentatively, D is TRBD2 (5 bases). The CDR3 runs to 16 residues. The ends were cut back, 1 base at V and 4 bases at J, with 17 bases in the middle. The V gene's germline CDR1 is SGHTA and CDR2 FQGNSA. CDR3 sequence: CASSLGGRAAGYEQYF. CDR3 DNA sequence: TGTGCCAGCAGCTTAGGAGGTCGTGCGGCGGGTTACGAGCAGTACTTC.

V gene TRBV28 combines with J gene TRBJ2-5, with D tentatively TRBD1 (6 bases). This CDR3 is 13 amino acids long. Germline values: CDR1 MDHEN, CDR2 SYDVKM. V was trimmed by 7 bases and J by 5 bases, leaving 14 bases between them. The CDR3 DNA sequence: TGTGCCAGCACCCAACAGGGAAGGGAGACCCAGTACTTC. This sequence encodes CASTQQGRETQYF.

The V and J genes are TRBV5-6 and TRBJ2-7; D tentatively reads TRBD1 or TRBD2 (7 bases each). CDR1 SGHDT and CDR2 YYEEEE come from the germline V gene. CDR3 length: 15 residues. Trimming cost V 4 bases and J 2 bases, with 16 bases left between them. This chain's CDR3 is CASSMTGREAYEQYF. The CDR3, as DNA: TGTGCCAGCAGCATGACAGGGAGGGAAGCCTACGAGCAGTACTTC.

The chain has TRBV9 and TRBJ2-1; 9 positions match TRBD2. V trimming: 3 bases; J trimming: 10 bases; junction bases outside the gene matches: 17. CDR3 length: 17 residues. CDR1 is SGDLS, CDR2 YYNGEE, per germline. Here the CDR3 DNA reads TGTGCCAGCAGCGAAAGCCGAGCGCGGGAGGGCCTCGGCGAGCAGTTCTTC. This codes for CASSESRAREGLGEQFF.

Regarding this clone: Other DNA sequences in this sample translate to the same CDR3. The chain joins TRBV19 to TRBJ1-1; D not certain. V was shortened by 1 base and J by 0 bases, with 6 bases between the two germline ends. The CDR3 covers 14 residues. CDR1 is LNHDA, CDR2 SQIVND, per germline (reference sequence). The CDR3 sequence: CASSIGPMNTEAFF. The CDR3 nucleotides read TGTGCCAGTAGTATAGGGCCCATGAACACTGAAGCTTTCTTT.

The chain has TRBV11-2 and TRBJ2-7; D uncertain. The CDR3 covers 13 residues. Deletions cut 5 bases from V and 2 bases from J, with 10 bases between. Germline V gene lookup returns CDR1 SGHAT and CDR2 FQNNGV. The CDR3 region has the DNA TGTGCCAGCAGCCCCCTATGGGCCTACGAGCAGTACTTC. Its translation is CASSPLWAYEQYF.

The J gene is TRBJ2-2, the V gene TRBV7-2; 8 bases match TRBD2. V dropped 0 bases and J dropped 4; count of bases not matched to a gene: 10. The CDR3 loop spans 18 amino acids. Germline V gene lookup returns CDR1 SGHTA and CDR2 FQGNSA. CDR3 loop: CASSLALKGLAGTGELFF. CDR3 nucleotide sequence: TGTGCCAGCAGCTTAGCCCTCAAGGGGCTAGCGGGCACCGGGGAGCTGTTTTTT.

The chain couples TRBV7-6 to TRBJ2-1; D possibly corresponds to TRBD2 (6 bases). The CDR3 is 14 residues long. V was trimmed by 3 bases and J by 6 bases, leaving 12 bases between them. Germline assignment: CDR1 SGHVS and CDR2 FNYEAQ. CDR3: CASSFSGEVNEQFF. Written as DNA, the CDR3 is TGTGCCAGCAGCTTTAGCGGAGAGGTCAATGAGCAGTTCTTC.

The rearrangement uses TRBV7-8 and TRBJ1-2; D might be TRBD1 (5 bases). V was shortened by 5 bases and J by 7 bases, with 11 bases between the two germline ends. CDR1 and CDR2 from the germline V gene are SGHVS and FQNEAQ. This CDR3 spans 12 amino acids. The CDR3 is CASSNGAGGYTF. For the CDR3, the DNA is TGTGCCAGCAGCAACGGGGCAGGTGGCTACACCTTC.

The chain carries TRBV4-2 and TRBJ2-7; 12 bases map to TRBD2. The CDR3 is 15 residues long. The V and J ends lost 6 bases and 2 bases, in that order; junction bases with no gene match: 5. From germline, CDR1 is LGHNA and CDR2 YNFKEQ. CDR3 amino acids: CASRSLAGGPYEQYF. DNA for the CDR3: TGTGCCAGCAGGTCACTAGCGGGAGGCCCCTACGAGCAGTACTTC.

This chain links TRBV5-4 with TRBJ1-2, with TRBD1 matching 7 bases. The trim removed 1 base at V and 7 bases at J, leaving 10 bases unmatched. CDR1 and CDR2 (germline): SGHNT, YYREEE (reference sequence). The CDR3 spans 15 residues. CDR3 in amino acids: CASSLFHDRVAGYTF. CDR3 nucleotide sequence: TGTGCCAGCAGCTTGTTTCACGACAGGGTCGCTGGCTACACCTTC.

The chain couples TRBV28 to TRBJ2-4; TRBD1 agrees at 8 bases. The trim removed 4 bases at V and 7 bases at J, leaving 12 bases unmatched. The germline CDR1 and CDR2 sequences are MDHEN and SYDVKM. This CDR3 is built from 16 residues. The CDR3 bases are TGTGCCAGCAGTTCCCGATTCGGACAGGGAGGTAACATTCAGTACTTC. Protein sequence: CASSSRFGQGGNIQYF.

The genes are TRBV13 and TRBJ2-7; TRBD1 matches at 9 bases. The germline V gene encodes CDR1 PRHDT and CDR2 FYEKMQ (reference sequence). The CDR3 is 14 amino acids. V lost 4 bases and J lost 3; bases outside the gene matches: 4. CDR3 sequence reads: CASSSRDRDYEQYF. The CDR3 DNA sequence: TGTGCCAGCAGCTCCCGGGACAGGGACTACGAGCAGTACTTC.

The chain employs TRBV28 and TRBJ2-1; 13 nucleotides align to TRBD2. Losses at the gene ends were 6 bases for V and 8 bases for J; bases not matched to a gene: 7. The CDR3 length is 15 residues. Germline V gene data show CDR1 as MDHEN and CDR2 as SYDVKM. CDR3 region: CASSPGLAGIYEQFF. The CDR3 bases are TGTGCCAGCAGCCCGGGACTAGCGGGAATCTATGAGCAGTTCTTC.

Note on this clone: The sample holds other DNA sequences that translate to the same CDR3. The chain recombines TRBV2 with TRBJ2-5; D is unclear. Germline values: CDR1 SNHLY, CDR2 FYNNEI. This CDR3 comprises 11 residues. Between the trimmed V and J ends, which lost 3 bases and 5 bases, there was a span of 4 bases. In DNA, the CDR3 is TGTGCCAGCAGTGATGTCGAGACCCAGTACTTC. Protein sequence: CASSDVETQYF.

The chain uses TRBV29-1 and TRBJ2-7; 12 bases match TRBD1. Germline V CDR1 and CDR2: SQVTM, ANQGSEA. The CDR3 contains 14 residues. V shed 6 bases, J shed 2 bases, and the junction held 5 bases outside the gene matches. The CDR3 protein is CSVGQGASPYEQYF. As DNA, the CDR3 is TGCAGCGTGGGACAGGGGGCCTCTCCCTACGAGCAGTACTTC.